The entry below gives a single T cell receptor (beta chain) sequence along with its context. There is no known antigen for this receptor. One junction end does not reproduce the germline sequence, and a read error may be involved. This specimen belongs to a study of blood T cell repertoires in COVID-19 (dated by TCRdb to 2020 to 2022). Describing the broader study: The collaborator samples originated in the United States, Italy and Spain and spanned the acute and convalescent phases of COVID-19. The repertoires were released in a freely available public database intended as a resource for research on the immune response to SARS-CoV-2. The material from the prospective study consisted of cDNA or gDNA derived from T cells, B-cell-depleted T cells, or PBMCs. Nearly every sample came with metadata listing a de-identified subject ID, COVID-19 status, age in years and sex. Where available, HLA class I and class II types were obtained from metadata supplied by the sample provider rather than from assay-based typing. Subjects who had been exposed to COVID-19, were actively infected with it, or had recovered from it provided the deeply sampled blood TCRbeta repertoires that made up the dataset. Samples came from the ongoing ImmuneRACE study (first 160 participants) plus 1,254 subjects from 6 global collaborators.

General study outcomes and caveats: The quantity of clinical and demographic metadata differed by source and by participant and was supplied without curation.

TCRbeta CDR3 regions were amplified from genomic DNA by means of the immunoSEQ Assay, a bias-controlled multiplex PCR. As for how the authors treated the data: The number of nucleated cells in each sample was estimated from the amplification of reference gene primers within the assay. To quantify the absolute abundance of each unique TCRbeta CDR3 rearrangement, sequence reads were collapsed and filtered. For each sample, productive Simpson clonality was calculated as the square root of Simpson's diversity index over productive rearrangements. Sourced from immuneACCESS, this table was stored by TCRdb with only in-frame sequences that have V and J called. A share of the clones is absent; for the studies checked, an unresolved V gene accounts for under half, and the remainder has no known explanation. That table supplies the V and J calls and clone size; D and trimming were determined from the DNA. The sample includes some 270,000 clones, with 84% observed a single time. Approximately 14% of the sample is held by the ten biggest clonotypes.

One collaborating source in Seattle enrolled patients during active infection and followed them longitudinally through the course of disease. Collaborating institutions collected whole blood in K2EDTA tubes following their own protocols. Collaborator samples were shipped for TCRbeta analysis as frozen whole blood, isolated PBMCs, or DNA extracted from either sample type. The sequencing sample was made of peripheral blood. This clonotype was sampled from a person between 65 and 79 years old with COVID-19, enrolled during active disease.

This receptor carries the CDR3 CASSPPTRQGLDHF. The bases read TGTGCCAGCTCACCTCCGACCAGACAGGGTCTGGATCACTTC. The chain was built from TRBV18 and TRBJ1-2, and TRBD1 aligns with 7 junction nucleotides. In the germline V gene, CDR1 corresponds to KGHSH and CDR2 to LQKENI. The CDR3 holds 14 amino acids from the cysteine to the phenylalanine. Only CDR3 DNA remains: 42 bases, in frame from the first base. The CDR3, completed at both ends by the reference TRBV18 and TRBJ1-2 genes, gives the full variable domain NAGVMQNPRHLVRRRGQEARLRCSPMKGHSHVYWYRQLPEEGLKFMVYLQKENIIDESGMPKERFSAEFPKEGPSILRIQQVVRGDSAAYFCASSPPTRQGLDHFGSGTRLTVV.